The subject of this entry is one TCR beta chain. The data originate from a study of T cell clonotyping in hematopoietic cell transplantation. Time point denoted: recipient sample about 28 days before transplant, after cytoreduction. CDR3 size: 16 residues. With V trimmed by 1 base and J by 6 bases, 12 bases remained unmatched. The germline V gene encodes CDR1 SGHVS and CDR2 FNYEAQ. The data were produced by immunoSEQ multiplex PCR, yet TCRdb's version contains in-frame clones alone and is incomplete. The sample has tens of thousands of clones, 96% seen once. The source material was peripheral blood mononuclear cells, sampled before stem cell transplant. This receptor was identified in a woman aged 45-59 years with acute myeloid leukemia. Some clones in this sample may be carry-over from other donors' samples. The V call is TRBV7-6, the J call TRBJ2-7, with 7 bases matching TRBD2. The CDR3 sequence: CASSLEAGTTSTEQYF. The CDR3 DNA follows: TGTGCCAGCAGCTTAGAGGCCGGGACTACCTCGACCGAGCAGTACTTC.